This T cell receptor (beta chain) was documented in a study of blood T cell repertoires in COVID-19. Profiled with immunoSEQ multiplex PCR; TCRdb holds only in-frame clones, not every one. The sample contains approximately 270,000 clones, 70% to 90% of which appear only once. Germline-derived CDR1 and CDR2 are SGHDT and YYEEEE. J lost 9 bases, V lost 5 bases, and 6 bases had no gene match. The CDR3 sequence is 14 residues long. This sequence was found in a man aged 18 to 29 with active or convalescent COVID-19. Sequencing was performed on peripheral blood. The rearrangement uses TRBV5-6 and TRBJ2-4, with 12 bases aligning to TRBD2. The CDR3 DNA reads TGTGCCAGCAGTTTGACTAGCGGGGGAGGCATTCAGTACTTC. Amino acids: CASSLTSGGGIQYF.